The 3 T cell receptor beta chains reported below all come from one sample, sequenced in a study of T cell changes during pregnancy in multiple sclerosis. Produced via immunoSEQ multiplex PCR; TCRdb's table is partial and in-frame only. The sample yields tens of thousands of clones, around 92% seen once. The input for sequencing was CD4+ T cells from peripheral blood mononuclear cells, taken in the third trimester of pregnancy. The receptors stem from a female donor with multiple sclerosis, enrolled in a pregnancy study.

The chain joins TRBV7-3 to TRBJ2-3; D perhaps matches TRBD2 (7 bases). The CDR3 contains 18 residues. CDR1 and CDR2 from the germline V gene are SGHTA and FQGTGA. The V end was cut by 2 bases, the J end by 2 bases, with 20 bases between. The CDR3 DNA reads TGTGCCAGCAGCTTAGGTCGGGGGGCGGTAACAAACACAGATACGCAGTATTTT. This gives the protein CASSLGRGAVTNTDTQYF.

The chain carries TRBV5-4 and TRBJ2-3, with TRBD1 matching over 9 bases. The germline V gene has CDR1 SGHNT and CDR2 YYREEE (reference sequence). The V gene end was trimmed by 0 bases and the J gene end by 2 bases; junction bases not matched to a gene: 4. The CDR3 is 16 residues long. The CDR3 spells CASSLGTGAVTDTQYF. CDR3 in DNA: TGTGCCAGCAGCTTGGGGACAGGGGCTGTCACAGATACGCAGTATTTT.

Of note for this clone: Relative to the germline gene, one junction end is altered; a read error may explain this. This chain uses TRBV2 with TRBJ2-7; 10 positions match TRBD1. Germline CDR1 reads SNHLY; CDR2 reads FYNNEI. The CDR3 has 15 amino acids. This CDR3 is CASSTPGTGDFPQKF. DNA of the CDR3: TGTGCCAGCTCGACGCCCGGGACAGGGGATTTTCCACAAAAGTTC.